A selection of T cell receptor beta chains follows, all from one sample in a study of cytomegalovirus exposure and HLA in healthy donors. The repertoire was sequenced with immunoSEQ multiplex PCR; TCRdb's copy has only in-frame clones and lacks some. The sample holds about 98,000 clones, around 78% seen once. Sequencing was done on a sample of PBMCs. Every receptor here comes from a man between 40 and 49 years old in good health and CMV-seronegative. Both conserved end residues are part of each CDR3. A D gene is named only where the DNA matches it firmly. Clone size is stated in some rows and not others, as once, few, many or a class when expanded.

CDR3aa: CASRVTSGGAHEQFF; CDR3nt: TGTGCCAGCAGGGTAACTAGCGGGGGGGCCCATGAGCAGTTCTTC; v_gene: TRBV27; d_gene: TRBD2; abundance: .; j_gene: TRBJ2-1
CDR3aa: CASSLGGTGSTDTQYF; CDR3nt: TGCGCCAGCAGCTTGGGAGGGACAGGGAGCACAGATACGCAGTATTTT; v_gene: TRBV5-1; d_gene: TRBD1; abundance: .; j_gene: TRBJ2-3
CDR3aa: CASRLKVFGETQYF; CDR3nt: TGTGCCAGCAGGTTAAAGGTGTTCGGGGAGACCCAGTACTTC; v_gene: TRBV27; d_gene: .; abundance: .; j_gene: TRBJ2-5
CDR3aa: CASSVGGTGGAYEQYF; CDR3nt: TGTGCCAGCAGCGTGGGGGGGACAGGAGGAGCCTACGAGCAGTACTTC; v_gene: TRBV5-6; d_gene: .; abundance: .; j_gene: TRBJ2-7
CDR3aa: CASSKGGMDYEQYF; CDR3nt: TGCGCCAGCAGCAAAGGGGGCATGGACTACGAGCAGTACTTC; v_gene: TRBV5-1; d_gene: TRBD1; abundance: .; j_gene: TRBJ2-7
CDR3aa: CASSVETGYPQETQYF; CDR3nt: TGTGCCAGCAGCGTGGAGACAGGGTACCCCCAAGAGACCCAGTACTTC; v_gene: TRBV9; d_gene: TRBD1; abundance: few; j_gene: TRBJ2-5
CDR3aa: CASGSPGQPPTDTQYF; CDR3nt: TGTGCTAGTGGTTCGCCGGGACAGCCCCCCACAGATACGCAGTATTTT; v_gene: TRBV12-5; d_gene: TRBD1; abundance: .; j_gene: TRBJ2-3
CDR3aa: CASSRLANTGELFF; CDR3nt: TGTGCCAGCAGCCGACTAGCTAACACCGGGGAGCTGTTTTTT; v_gene: TRBV6-5; d_gene: TRBD2; abundance: .; j_gene: TRBJ2-2
CDR3aa: CASSLYQGKAFF; CDR3nt: TGTGCCAGCAGCTTATACCAGGGGAAAGCTTTCTTT; v_gene: TRBV5-8; d_gene: .; abundance: few; j_gene: TRBJ1-1
CDR3aa: CATSRDLFLLEQYF; CDR3nt: TGTGCCACCAGCAGAGATTTGTTCTTACTCGAGCAGTACTTC; v_gene: TRBV15; d_gene: .; abundance: .; j_gene: TRBJ2-7
CDR3aa: CAWSIGLGLAGGQPQHF; CDR3nt: TGTGCCTGGAGTATTGGACTCGGTTTAGCGGGGGGTCAGCCCCAGCATTTT; v_gene: TRBV30; d_gene: .; abundance: .; j_gene: TRBJ1-5
CDR3aa: CASSEETYEQYF; CDR3nt: TGTGCCAGCAGTGAAGAGACTTACGAGCAGTACTTC; v_gene: TRBV2; d_gene: .; abundance: .; j_gene: TRBJ2-7
CDR3aa: CASSEARTGGDGYTF; CDR3nt: TGTGCCAGCAGTGAAGCACGGACAGGGGGCGATGGCTACACCTTC; v_gene: TRBV2; d_gene: TRBD1; abundance: once; j_gene: TRBJ1-2
CDR3aa: CASSQTSDSYYGYTF; CDR3nt: TGCGCCAGCAGCCAAACCTCGGACAGCTACTATGGCTACACCTTC; v_gene: TRBV4-3; d_gene: .; abundance: .; j_gene: TRBJ1-2
CDR3aa: CASSLGGGVMVTDTQYF; CDR3nt: TGTGCCAGCAGCTTAGGGGGCGGGGTTATGGTGACAGATACGCAGTATTTT; v_gene: TRBV7-2; d_gene: .; abundance: few; j_gene: TRBJ2-3
CDR3aa: CASSPIAGNYGYTF; CDR3nt: TGTGCCAGCTCACCAATCGCAGGGAACTATGGCTACACCTTC; v_gene: TRBV18; d_gene: .; abundance: .; j_gene: TRBJ1-2
CDR3aa: CASSLEGQGGTEAFF; CDR3nt: TGTGCCAGCAGCTTGGAAGGTCAGGGTGGGACTGAAGCTTTCTTT; v_gene: TRBV5-4; d_gene: .; abundance: .; j_gene: TRBJ1-1
CDR3aa: CASSLRGETQYF; CDR3nt: TGTGCCAGCAGCCTTAGGGGTGAGACCCAGTACTTC; v_gene: TRBV11-2; d_gene: .; abundance: .; j_gene: TRBJ2-5
CDR3aa: CASSLEGLAGAGTQYF; CDR3nt: TGTGCCAGCAGCTTAGAGGGACTAGCGGGGGCAGGGACGCAGTATTTT; v_gene: TRBV7-2; d_gene: TRBD2; abundance: .; j_gene: TRBJ2-3
CDR3aa: CASSLGSSGDPPDTQYF; CDR3nt: TGCGCCAGCAGCTTGGGGTCTAGCGGGGACCCCCCAGATACGCAGTATTTT; v_gene: TRBV5-1; d_gene: TRBD2; abundance: few; j_gene: TRBJ2-3
CDR3aa: CASSYVQGYGYTF; CDR3nt: TGTGCCAGCAGTTACGTACAGGGTTATGGCTACACCTTC; v_gene: TRBV6-5; d_gene: .; abundance: .; j_gene: TRBJ1-2
CDR3aa: CSAPGPGTGELFF; CDR3nt: TGCAGCGCTCCTGGTCCGGGGACCGGGGAGCTGTTTTTT; v_gene: TRBV29-1; d_gene: .; abundance: .; j_gene: TRBJ2-2
CDR3aa: CASSLGQGSTEAFF; CDR3nt: TGTGCCAGCAGCCTTGGACAGGGAAGCACTGAAGCTTTCTTT; v_gene: TRBV11-2; d_gene: TRBD1; abundance: .; j_gene: TRBJ1-1
CDR3aa: CASRGTANSPLHF; CDR3nt: TGTGCCAGCAGGGGGACAGCTAATTCACCCCTCCACTTT; v_gene: TRBV2; d_gene: TRBD1; abundance: .; j_gene: TRBJ1-6
CDR3aa: CASSPQGDEQYF; CDR3nt: TGCGCCAGCAGCCCTCAGGGGGACGAGCAGTACTTC; v_gene: TRBV5-1; d_gene: TRBD1; abundance: .; j_gene: TRBJ2-7
CDR3aa: CASSRRDFTSTDTQYF; CDR3nt: TGCGCCAGCAGCCGGAGGGACTTCACTAGCACAGATACGCAGTATTTT; v_gene: TRBV5-1; d_gene: .; abundance: .; j_gene: TRBJ2-3
CDR3aa: CASSIGSDNEQFF; CDR3nt: TGTGCCAGTAGTATAGGTAGCGACAATGAGCAGTTCTTC; v_gene: TRBV19; d_gene: .; abundance: .; j_gene: TRBJ2-1
CDR3aa: CASSLAGGSSYNEQFF; CDR3nt: TGTGCCAGCAGCTTGGCGGGGGGGAGCTCCTACAATGAGCAGTTCTTC; v_gene: TRBV5-4; d_gene: TRBD2; abundance: .; j_gene: TRBJ2-1
CDR3aa: CASSRRDTRLPLHF; CDR3nt: TGTGCCAGCAGTCGCCGGGACACCCGTTTACCCCTCCACTTT; v_gene: TRBV27; d_gene: .; abundance: .; j_gene: TRBJ1-6
CDR3aa: CASSYSAGTEAFF; CDR3nt: TGTGCCAGCAGTTACTCGGCGGGCACTGAAGCTTTCTTT; v_gene: TRBV6-5; d_gene: .; abundance: .; j_gene: TRBJ1-1
CDR3aa: CASSEAPFWGQSYEQYF; CDR3nt: TGTGCCAGCAGTGAAGCGCCGTTTTGGGGACAGTCCTACGAGCAGTACTTC; v_gene: TRBV2; d_gene: TRBD1; abundance: .; j_gene: TRBJ2-7
CDR3aa: CASSQVGQGPHGYTF; CDR3nt: TGCGCCAGCAGCCAAGTTGGACAGGGGCCCCATGGCTACACCTTC; v_gene: TRBV4-1; d_gene: TRBD1; abundance: .; j_gene: TRBJ1-2
CDR3aa: CASSHTSGSSYEQYF; CDR3nt: TGCGCCAGCAGCCACACTAGCGGTTCTTCCTACGAGCAGTACTTC; v_gene: TRBV4-1; d_gene: TRBD2; abundance: .; j_gene: TRBJ2-7
CDR3aa: CASSFWDREDGYTF; CDR3nt: TGTGCCAGCAGCTTTTGGGACAGGGAGGATGGCTACACCTTC; v_gene: TRBV7-2; d_gene: TRBD1; abundance: .; j_gene: TRBJ1-2
CDR3aa: CASSISGTDYRDTQYF; CDR3nt: TGCGCCAGCAGTATATCCGGGACAGACTACAGGGATACGCAGTATTTT; v_gene: TRBV10-1; d_gene: TRBD1; abundance: .; j_gene: TRBJ2-3
CDR3aa: CASSNSYEQYF; CDR3nt: TGCGCCAGCAGTAATTCCTACGAGCAGTACTTC; v_gene: TRBV5-1; d_gene: .; abundance: .; j_gene: TRBJ2-7
CDR3aa: CASSLTVRASGGATDTQYF; CDR3nt: TGTGCCAGCAGCTTAACAGTTCGGGCTAGCGGGGGGGCCACAGATACGCAGTATTTT; v_gene: TRBV7-2; d_gene: TRBD2; abundance: .; j_gene: TRBJ2-3
CDR3aa: CSASHSYEQYF; CDR3nt: TGCAGTGCTAGCCACAGCTACGAGCAGTACTTC; v_gene: TRBV20-1; d_gene: .; abundance: .; j_gene: TRBJ2-7
CDR3aa: CASAWTTSTDTQYF; CDR3nt: TGTGCCAGCGCGTGGACTACTAGCACAGATACGCAGTATTTT; v_gene: TRBV2; d_gene: .; abundance: .; j_gene: TRBJ2-3
CDR3aa: CASGWTGGTF; CDR3nt: TGTGCCTCAGGGTGGACAGGGGGGACCTTC; v_gene: TRBV19; d_gene: TRBD1; abundance: .; j_gene: TRBJ1-2
CDR3aa: CAIRVTGVRNTIYF; CDR3nt: TGTGCCATCAGAGTGACAGGGGTTAGAAACACCATATATTTT; v_gene: TRBV10-3; d_gene: TRBD1; abundance: .; j_gene: TRBJ1-3
CDR3aa: CASSLSGGLMETQYF; CDR3nt: TGCGCCAGCAGCTTGTCGGGGGGGCTTATGGAGACCCAGTACTTC; v_gene: TRBV5-1; d_gene: TRBD2; abundance: few; j_gene: TRBJ2-5
CDR3aa: CASSVGRDSSYEQYF; CDR3nt: TGTGCCAGCAGCGTAGGTAGGGACTCATCCTACGAGCAGTACTTC; v_gene: TRBV9; d_gene: .; abundance: few; j_gene: TRBJ2-7
CDR3aa: CASSPSGQYNEQFF; CDR3nt: TGTGCCAGCAGCCCCTCGGGACAGTACAATGAGCAGTTCTTC; v_gene: TRBV7-2; d_gene: TRBD1; abundance: .; j_gene: TRBJ2-1
CDR3aa: CASSPGTGESPLHF; CDR3nt: TGTGCCAGCTCACCCGGGACAGGGGAATCACCCCTCCACTTT; v_gene: TRBV18; d_gene: TRBD1; abundance: once; j_gene: TRBJ1-6
CDR3aa: CASSFRVTEAFF; CDR3nt: TGTGCCAGCAGCTTCCGGGTCACTGAAGCTTTCTTT; v_gene: TRBV7-2; d_gene: .; abundance: .; j_gene: TRBJ1-1
CDR3aa: CSVESGGYGYTF; CDR3nt: TGCAGCGTTGAATCAGGGGGTTATGGCTACACCTTC; v_gene: TRBV29-1; d_gene: TRBD1; abundance: .; j_gene: TRBJ1-2
CDR3aa: CASSSRTGGNTEAFF; CDR3nt: TGTGCCAGCAGTAGTAGGACAGGGGGGAACACTGAAGCTTTCTTT; v_gene: TRBV6-1; d_gene: TRBD1; abundance: .; j_gene: TRBJ1-1
CDR3aa: CATWEGIQYF; CDR3nt: TGTGCCACTTGGGAGGGCATTCAGTACTTC; v_gene: TRBV19; d_gene: TRBD2; abundance: .; j_gene: TRBJ2-4
CDR3aa: CASSPGETQYF; CDR3nt: TGTGCCAGCAGCCCCGGGGAGACCCAGTACTTC; v_gene: TRBV11-2; d_gene: .; abundance: .; j_gene: TRBJ2-5
CDR3aa: CASSIAPSGGKTQYF; CDR3nt: TGTGCCAGTAGTATAGCACCTTCAGGGGGAAAGACCCAGTACTTC; v_gene: TRBV19; d_gene: TRBD1; abundance: .; j_gene: TRBJ2-5
CDR3aa: CARSIRGGPNEQFF; CDR3nt: TGTGCCCGGAGTATACGGGGGGGCCCCAATGAGCAGTTCTTC; v_gene: TRBV30; d_gene: TRBD2; abundance: .; j_gene: TRBJ2-1
CDR3aa: CATSRVGEGETQYF; CDR3nt: TGTGCCACCAGCAGAGTCGGGGAGGGGGAGACCCAGTACTTC; v_gene: TRBV15; d_gene: TRBD2; abundance: few; j_gene: TRBJ2-5
CDR3aa: CASRTGETEAFF; CDR3nt: TGTGCCAGTAGGACAGGGGAAACTGAAGCTTTCTTT; v_gene: TRBV19; d_gene: TRBD1; abundance: .; j_gene: TRBJ1-1
CDR3aa: CASRKGSAGLYNEQFF; CDR3nt: TGTGCCAGTAGGAAGGGGTCTGCCGGTCTCTACAATGAGCAGTTCTTC; v_gene: TRBV19; d_gene: .; abundance: .; j_gene: TRBJ2-1
CDR3aa: CASRKTGGSYNSPLHF; CDR3nt: TGTGCCAGCAGGAAAACAGGGGGCTCCTATAATTCACCCCTCCACTTT; v_gene: TRBV6-4; d_gene: TRBD1; abundance: few; j_gene: TRBJ1-6
CDR3aa: CASSEEPPQASYEQYF; CDR3nt: TGTGCCAGCAGTGAAGAACCCCCCCAGGCCTCGTACGAGCAGTACTTC; v_gene: TRBV6-1; d_gene: .; abundance: .; j_gene: TRBJ2-7
CDR3aa: CASSPTRTGRNSEKLFF; CDR3nt: TGTGCCAGCAGCCCGACCCGGACAGGGCGAAATAGTGAAAAACTGTTTTTT; v_gene: TRBV7-8; d_gene: TRBD1; abundance: .; j_gene: TRBJ1-4
CDR3aa: CASSWGTGGRSGELFF; CDR3nt: TGTGCCAGCAGCTGGGGGACAGGGGGCAGGTCCGGGGAGCTGTTTTTT; v_gene: TRBV7-9; d_gene: TRBD1; abundance: few; j_gene: TRBJ2-2
CDR3aa: CASSLEPSGGGEQFF; CDR3nt: TGTGCCAGCAGCTTGGAACCTAGCGGGGGCGGTGAGCAGTTCTTC; v_gene: TRBV5-4; d_gene: TRBD2; abundance: few; j_gene: TRBJ2-1